This T cell receptor beta chain comes out of a study of molecular identifiers for immune sequencing clone quantification. TCRdb analysed the PCR reads with MiXCR anew, one entry per CDR3 protein. This table has tens of thousands of distinct CDR3 sequences, over 15% appearing once. CDR3 size: 16 residues. Unmatched junction bases numbered 10, after V lost 5 bases and J lost 6 bases. Germline CDR1 is SGHVS and CDR2 is FNYEAQ. Sequences were obtained from naive CD8+ T cells from blood, with Jurkat cell RNA spiked in. The sample's subset: FACS-sorted CD8+CD4-CCR7+CD45RA+ naive T cells. The origin of this receptor is a human donor in good health. Some libraries in this study had Jurkat cell RNA spiked in. V gene TRBV7-6 combines with J gene TRBJ2-1, with 10 nucleotides matching TRBD1. The DNA for the CDR3 is TGTGCCAGCAGCGCCCGGGACAGGGGCCGAGTCAATGAGCAGTTCTTC. Protein: CASSARDRGRVNEQFF.